This T cell receptor (beta chain) is from a study of blood T cell repertoires in COVID-19. Produced via immunoSEQ multiplex PCR; TCRdb's table is partial and in-frame only. The sample shows some 80,000 clones, around four fifths of them seen only once. V was cut by 1 base and J by 7 bases, with 11 bases left in between. Germline loops: CDR1 SGHRS, CDR2 YFSETQ. This CDR3 region has 14 residues. The sequence derives from a man older than 75 with active or convalescent COVID-19. The sequencing sample was made of peripheral blood. The rearrangement uses TRBV5-1 and TRBJ2-2; weak D call: TRBD2 (6 bases). CDR3 DNA sequence: TGCGCCAGCAGCTTGACCGGGGGATACGGGGAGCTGTTTTTT. Translating it yields CASSLTGGYGELFF.